Sequencing of this T cell receptor (beta chain) was carried out in a study of blood T cell repertoires in COVID-19. Using immunoSEQ multiplex PCR, the repertoire was profiled, and TCRdb retains in-frame clones only, with some absent. In the table there are some 220,000 clones, 80% to 85% of which are singletons. J gave up 5 bases and V 5 bases, and 11 bases lay outside the gene matches. From germline, CDR1 is SGHTA and CDR2 FQGNSA. The CDR3 totals 16 residues. Followed longitudinally, the Seattle patients had been enrolled during active infection. This chain joins TRBV7-2 and TRBJ2-5; 10 nucleotides agree with TRBD2. The sequence came from a woman in her seventies with COVID-19, enrolled during active disease. The sequenced material came from peripheral blood. CDR3 region: CASSPRASGRAETQYF. The CDR3 DNA follows: TGTGCCAGCAGCCCCCGAGCGAGCGGGAGGGCGGAGACCCAGTACTTC.